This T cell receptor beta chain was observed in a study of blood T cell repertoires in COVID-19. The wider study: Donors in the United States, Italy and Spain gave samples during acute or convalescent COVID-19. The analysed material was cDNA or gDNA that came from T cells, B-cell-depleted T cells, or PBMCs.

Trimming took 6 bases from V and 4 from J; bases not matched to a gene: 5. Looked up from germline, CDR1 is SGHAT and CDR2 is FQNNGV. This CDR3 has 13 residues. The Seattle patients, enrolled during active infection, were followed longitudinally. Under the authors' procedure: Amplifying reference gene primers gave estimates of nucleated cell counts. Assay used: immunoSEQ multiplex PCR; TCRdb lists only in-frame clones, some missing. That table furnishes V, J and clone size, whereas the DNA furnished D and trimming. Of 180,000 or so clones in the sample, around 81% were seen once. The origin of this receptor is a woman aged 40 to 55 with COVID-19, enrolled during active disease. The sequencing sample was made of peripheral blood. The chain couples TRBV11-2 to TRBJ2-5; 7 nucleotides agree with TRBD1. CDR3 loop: CASRGGAIETQYF. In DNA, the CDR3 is TGTGCCAGCAGAGGGGGCGCTATAGAGACCCAGTACTTC.